This T cell receptor (beta chain) is drawn from a study of kidney transplant recipient with SARS-CoV-2 infection. V lost 7 bases and J lost 4, with 23 bases in between. CDR3 size: 16 residues. TCRdb ran MiXCR on the reads and lists one entry per CDR3 protein. The sample consists of roughly 250,000 distinct CDR3 sequences, about 28% of them appearing once. Concerning this clonotype itself: Being one base from a much bigger clone, this may be a read error.

This chain joins TRBV5-3 and TRBJ1-2; the D is unclear. TRBV5-3 is an ORF for which the function is uncertain. The source was a blood sample, collected at baseline and on approximately day 120 from a kidney transplant recipient. This receptor was obtained from a male patient in his thirties who had COVID-19 and was a kidney transplant recipient. The graft donor may have given rise to some T cells. For the CDR3, the DNA is TGTGCCAGACTAAAGATAGTGGTGAGAAAGACCTATGGCTACACCTTC. The encoded protein is CARLKIVVRKTYGYTF.